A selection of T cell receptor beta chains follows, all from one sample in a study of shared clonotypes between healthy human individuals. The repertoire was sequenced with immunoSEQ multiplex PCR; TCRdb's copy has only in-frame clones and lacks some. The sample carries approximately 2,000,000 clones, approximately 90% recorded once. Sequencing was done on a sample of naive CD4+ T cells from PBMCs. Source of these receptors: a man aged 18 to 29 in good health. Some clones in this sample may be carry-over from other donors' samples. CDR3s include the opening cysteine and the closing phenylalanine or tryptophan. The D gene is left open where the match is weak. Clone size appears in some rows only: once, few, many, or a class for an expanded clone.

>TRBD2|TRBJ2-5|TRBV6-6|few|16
TGTGCCAGCAGCCCCCGAGCGGGAGGGCTCGGGGAGACCCAGTACTTC
CASSPRAGGLGETQYF
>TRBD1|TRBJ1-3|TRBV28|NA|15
TGTGCCAGCAGTTTTCCGAGACAGGGGGCCGACACCATATATTTT
CASSFPRQGADTIYF
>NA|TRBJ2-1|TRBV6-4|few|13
TGTGCCAGCAGTCTCAGGATCGGGGATGAGCAGTTCTTC
CASSLRIGDEQFF
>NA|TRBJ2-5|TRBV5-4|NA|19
TGTGCCAGCAGCTCCTTAAGGCGTGACCTGGGACACGCGGCAGAGACCCAGTACTTC
CASSSLRRDLGHAAETQYF
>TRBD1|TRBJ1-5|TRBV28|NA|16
TGTGCCAGCAGTTTACGGGACAGGGGTAGCAATCAGCCCCAGCATTTT
CASSLRDRGSNQPQHF
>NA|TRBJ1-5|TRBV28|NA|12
TGTGCCAGCAAGTTACAGGGTCAGCCCCAGCATTTT
CASKLQGQPQHF
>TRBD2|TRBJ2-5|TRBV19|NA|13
TGTGCCAGTAGCGGACTAGTCCAAGAGACCCAGTACTTC
CASSGLVQETQYF
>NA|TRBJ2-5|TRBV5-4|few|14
TGTGCCAGCAGCTTGTCGGTCGACCAAGAGACCCAGTACTTC
CASSLSVDQETQYF
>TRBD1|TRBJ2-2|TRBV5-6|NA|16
TGTGCCAGCAGCACGGGACAGGGGTTGGTCACCGGGGAGCTGTTTTTT
CASSTGQGLVTGELFF
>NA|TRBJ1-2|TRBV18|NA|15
TGTGCCAGCTCACCACCTAGTTCTGGGCGGGATGGCTACACCTTC
CASSPPSSGRDGYTF
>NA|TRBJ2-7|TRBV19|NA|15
TGTGCCAGTAGTAACGGACTGAGGAACTCCTACGAGCAGTACTTC
CASSNGLRNSYEQYF
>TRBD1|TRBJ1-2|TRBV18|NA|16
TGTGCCAGCTCACCAACCCAGGGGGTAAATAACTATGGCTACACCTTC
CASSPTQGVNNYGYTF
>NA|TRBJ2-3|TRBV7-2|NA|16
TGTGCCAGCAGCTTAGTGGGGGTAACGGCCGCAGATACGCAGTATTTT
CASSLVGVTAADTQYF
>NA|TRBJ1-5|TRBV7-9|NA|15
TGTGCCAGCAGCTTCCAGACGGGAGATGATCAGCCCCAGCATTTT
CASSFQTGDDQPQHF
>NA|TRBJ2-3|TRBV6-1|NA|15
TGTGCCAGCAGCCCAGAAGGGGCAGTGGTAGATACGCAGTATTTT
CASSPEGAVVDTQYF
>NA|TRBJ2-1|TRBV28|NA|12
TGTGCCAGCAGTTTATTCGCAAATGAGCAGTTCTTC
CASSLFANEQFF
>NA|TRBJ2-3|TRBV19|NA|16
TGTGCCAGTGCCGATCGGGCGGTGACTAGCACAGATACGCAGTATTTT
CASADRAVTSTDTQYF
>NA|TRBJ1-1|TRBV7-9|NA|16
TGTGCCAGCAGCTTTCCGGGGGGCGGGTTGAACACTGAAGCTTTCTTT
CASSFPGGGLNTEAFF
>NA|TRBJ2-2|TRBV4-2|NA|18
TGTGCCAGCAGCCCCCCGGCGGGGAGCAGCGCGAACACCGGGGAGCTGTTTTTT
CASSPPAGSSANTGELFF
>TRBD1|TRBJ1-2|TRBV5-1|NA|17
TGCGCCAGCAGCTTGTTGGGTGACAGGGGGCGCTCCTATGGCTACACCTTC
CASSLLGDRGRSYGYTF
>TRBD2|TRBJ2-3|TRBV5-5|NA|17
TGTGCCAGCAGCCCAGGGACTAGCGGGAGGTACACAGATACGCAGTATTTT
CASSPGTSGRYTDTQYF
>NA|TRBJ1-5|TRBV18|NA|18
TGTGCCAGCTCCCGGGGCGACATCCAAATATATAGCAATCAGCCCCAGCATTTT
CASSRGDIQIYSNQPQHF
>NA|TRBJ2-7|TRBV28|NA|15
TGTGCCAGCAGTTTAGTGTCTGCCGACTCCTACGAGCAGTACTTC
CASSLVSADSYEQYF
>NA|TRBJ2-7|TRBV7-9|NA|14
TGTGCCAGCAGCTTAGGGGGGGCGGTGGACGAGCAGTACTTC
CASSLGGAVDEQYF
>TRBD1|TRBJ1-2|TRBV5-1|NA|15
TGCGCCAGCAGCTTGGCCATAGGGACAGGCTATGGCTACACCTTC
CASSLAIGTGYGYTF